The following is a TCR beta chain sequence with its context. PCR was performed a second time for 7 to 11 cycles using a sample-barcoded 5' primer and a J-beta primer mix. From the 5' RACE reads, TCRdb called clonotypes with MiXCR, one entry per CDR3 protein. The table includes about 1.1 million distinct CDR3 sequences, 35% to 40% detected once. The CDR3 runs to 16 residues. Germline V gene lookup returns CDR1 SNHLY and CDR2 FYNNEI. V lost 6 bases and J lost 1, with 16 bases in between. These data are taken from a study of blood T cells in healthy people across ages. This sequence was found in a man aged 18 to 30 in good health. The sequencing sample was made of blood. This chain connects TRBV2 to TRBJ2-4, with D possibly matching TRBD1 (6 bases). In DNA, the CDR3 is TGTGCCAGCAGCCTACAGGGTCGAGGGGCCAAAAACATTCAGTACTTC. Encoded protein: CASSLQGRGAKNIQYF. Based on the CDR3 plus reference TRBV2 and TRBJ2-4, the full variable domain is EPEVTQTPSHQVTQMGQEVILRCVPISNHLYFYWYRQILGQKVEFLVSFYNNEISEKSEIFDDQFSVERPDGSNFTLKIRSTKLEDSAMYFCASSLQGRGAKNIQYFGAGTRLSVL.